This TCR beta chain was captured in a study of glioma-infiltrating T cells after dendritic cell vaccination. General observations from the study: Survival was not directly related to TCR clonality in these patients. Longer survival after dendritic cell vaccination followed higher pretreatment TIL content.

Assay used: immunoSEQ multiplex PCR; TCRdb lists only in-frame clones, some missing. Here the sample spans about 92,000 clones, about nine tenths being singletons. This clone turned up a few times. The antigen remains unidentified. The length of the CDR3 is 14 residues. The V gene end was trimmed by 0 bases and the J gene end by 10 bases; junction bases not matched to a gene: 5. CDR1 is SGHDT and CDR2 is YYEEEE in the germline V gene. This clonotype was sampled from a human donor with glioblastoma. This chain links TRBV5-6 with TRBJ1-4, with 8 bases matching TRBD1. This specimen consisted of blood, obtained before dendritic cell vaccination. The CDR3 region has the DNA TGTGCCAGCAGCTTGGGGACAGGGTCCGTAAAACTGTTTTTT. It specifies CASSLGTGSVKLFF.